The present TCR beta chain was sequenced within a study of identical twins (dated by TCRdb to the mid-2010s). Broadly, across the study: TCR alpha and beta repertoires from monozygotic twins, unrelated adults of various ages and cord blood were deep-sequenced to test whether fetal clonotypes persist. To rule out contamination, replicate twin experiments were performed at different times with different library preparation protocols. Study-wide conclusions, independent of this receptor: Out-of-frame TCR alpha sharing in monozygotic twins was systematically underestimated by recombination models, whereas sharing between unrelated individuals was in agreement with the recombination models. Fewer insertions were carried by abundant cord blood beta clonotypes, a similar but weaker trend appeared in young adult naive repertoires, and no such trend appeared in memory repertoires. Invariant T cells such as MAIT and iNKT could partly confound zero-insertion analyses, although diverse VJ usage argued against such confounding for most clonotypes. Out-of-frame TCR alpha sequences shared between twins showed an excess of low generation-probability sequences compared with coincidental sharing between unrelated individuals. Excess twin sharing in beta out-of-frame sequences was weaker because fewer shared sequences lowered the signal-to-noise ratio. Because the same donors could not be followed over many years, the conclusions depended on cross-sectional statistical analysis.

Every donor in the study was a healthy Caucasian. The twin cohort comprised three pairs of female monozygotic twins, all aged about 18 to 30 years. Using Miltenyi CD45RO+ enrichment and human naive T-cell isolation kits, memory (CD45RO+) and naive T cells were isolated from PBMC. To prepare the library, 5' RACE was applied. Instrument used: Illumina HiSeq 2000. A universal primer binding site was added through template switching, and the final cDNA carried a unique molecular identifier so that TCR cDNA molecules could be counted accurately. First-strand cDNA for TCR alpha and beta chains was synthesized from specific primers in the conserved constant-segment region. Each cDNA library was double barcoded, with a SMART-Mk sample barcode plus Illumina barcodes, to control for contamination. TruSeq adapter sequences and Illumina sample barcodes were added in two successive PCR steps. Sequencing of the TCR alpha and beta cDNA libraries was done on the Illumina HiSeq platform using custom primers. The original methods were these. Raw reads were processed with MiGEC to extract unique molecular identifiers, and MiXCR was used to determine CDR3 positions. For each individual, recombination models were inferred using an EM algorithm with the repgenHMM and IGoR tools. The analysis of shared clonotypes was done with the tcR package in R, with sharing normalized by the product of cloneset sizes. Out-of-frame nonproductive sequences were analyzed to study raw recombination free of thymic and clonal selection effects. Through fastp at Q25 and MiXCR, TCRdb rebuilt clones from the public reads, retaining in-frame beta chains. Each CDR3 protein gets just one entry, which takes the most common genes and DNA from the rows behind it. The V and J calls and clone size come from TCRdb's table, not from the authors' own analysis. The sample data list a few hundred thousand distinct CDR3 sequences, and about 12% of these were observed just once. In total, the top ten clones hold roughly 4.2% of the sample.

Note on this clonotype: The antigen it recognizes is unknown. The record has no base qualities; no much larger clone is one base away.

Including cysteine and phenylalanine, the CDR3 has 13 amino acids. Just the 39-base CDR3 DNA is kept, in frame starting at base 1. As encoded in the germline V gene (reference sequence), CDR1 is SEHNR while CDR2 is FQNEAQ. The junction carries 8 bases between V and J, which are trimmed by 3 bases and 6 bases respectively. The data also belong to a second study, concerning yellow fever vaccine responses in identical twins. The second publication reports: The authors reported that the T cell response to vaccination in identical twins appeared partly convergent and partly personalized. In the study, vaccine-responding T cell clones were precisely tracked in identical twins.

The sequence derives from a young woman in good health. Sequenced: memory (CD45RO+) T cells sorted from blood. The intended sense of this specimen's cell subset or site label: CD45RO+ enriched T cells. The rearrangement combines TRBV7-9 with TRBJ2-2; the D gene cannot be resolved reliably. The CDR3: CASSFLGSGELFF. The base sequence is TGTGCCAGCAGCTTCCTAGGATCCGGGGAGCTGTTTTTT.